The 23 T cell receptor beta chains below come from one sample, sequenced in a study of response to subunit inactivated influenza vaccine (dated by TCRdb to the late 2010s). Library prep was done by RT-PCR. Instrument used: Illumina HiSeq 2500. Through fastp at Q25 and MiXCR, TCRdb rebuilt clones from the public reads, retaining in-frame beta chains. Identical CDR3 protein sequences are pooled into one entry, listed with their most common genes and DNA. The sample table lists about 800,000 distinct CDR3 sequences, 21% of them with a count of one. The top ten constitute 10% of the sample. The sequenced sample was PBMCs from blood, obtained about 5 days after vaccination. The receptor source for this set is a man aged 50-59 years who received an inactivated influenza vaccine. Donor details come from another sample of the same person, matched by shared clones.

The rearrangement joins TRBV4-3 to TRBJ2-1, with a possible D match to TRBD2 (6 bases). CDR3 length: 16 residues. From germline, CDR1 is LGHNA and CDR2 YSLEER. V lost 0 bases and J lost 2, with 11 bases in between. The CDR3 DNA reads TGCGCCAGCAGCCAAGACGAGGGAGGCGCCTACAATGAGCAGTTCTTC. Translating it yields CASSQDEGGAYNEQFF.

The CDR3, as DNA: TGTGCCAGCAGTTTACTGTCGGGAGGGTCCTACAATGAGCAGTTCTTC. Protein product: CASSLLSGGSYNEQFF. V usage is TRBV28 and J usage is TRBJ2-1; 8 nucleotides align to TRBD2. The junction had 4 bases not matched to a gene; V was cut back by 2 bases and J by 1 base. The CDR3 has 16 residues. CDR1 and CDR2 (germline): MDHEN, SYDVKM.

This chain connects TRBV6-1 to TRBJ2-1; perhaps TRBD2 as D (7 bases). The CDR3 spans 14 residues. V lost 6 bases and J lost 6, with 15 bases in between. Germline V gene data show CDR1 as MNHNS and CDR2 as SASEGT. In nucleotides, the CDR3 is TGTGCCAGCAGGGAGGGAGGGGGTGGCAATGAGCAGTTCTTC. This translates into CASREGGGGNEQFF.

The V and J genes are TRBV27 and TRBJ1-2, with D tentatively TRBD1 (6 bases). Trimming stripped 1 base from V and 7 bases from J, with 19 bases between. The CDR3 runs 16 residues. CDR1 is MNHEY and CDR2 is SMNVEV in the germline V gene (reference sequence). The CDR3 loop is CASSLLGGPGDSGYTF. For the CDR3, the DNA is TGTGCCAGCAGTTTATTGGGGGGCCCGGGAGATTCTGGCTACACCTTC.

A few counts support this clonotype. The J gene is TRBJ1-1, the V gene TRBV5-1; D is unresolved. The V end lost 3 bases, the J end lost 4 bases, and 13 bases lay between the germline ends. This CDR3 is built from 14 residues. CDR1 and CDR2 (germline): SGHRS, YFSETQ. For the CDR3, the DNA is TGCGCCAGCAGCTCCCAGTCGGAACGCACTGAAGCTTTCTTT. It is translated as CASSSQSERTEAFF.

This clonotype was seen a handful of times. The chain links TRBV20-1 to TRBJ2-1; D remains ambiguous. CDR1 and CDR2 from the germline V gene are DFQATT and SNEGSKA (reference sequence). Trimming cost V 7 bases and J 2 bases, with 9 bases left between them. CDR3 size: 12 residues. The chain's CDR3 is CSVRYPYNEQFF. CDR3 DNA sequence: TGCAGTGTAAGGTACCCCTACAATGAGCAGTTCTTC.

V is TRBV5-1 and J is TRBJ1-1; D may be TRBD1 (5 bases). Deletions cut 4 bases from V and 3 bases from J, with 19 bases between. This CDR3 region has 16 residues. Germline V lookup: CDR1 SGHRS, CDR2 YFSETQ. The CDR3 bases are TGCGCCAGCAGCGAGGACACGGGTCGTTTGGACACTGAAGCTTTCTTT. It is translated as CASSEDTGRLDTEAFF.

This clonotype was counted only a few times. The chain joins TRBV7-2 to TRBJ2-1, with D perhaps TRBD2 (5 bases). Germline V gene sequence: CDR1 SGHTA, CDR2 FQGNSA. CDR3 size: 13 residues. Trimming removed 1 base at V and 12 bases at J, with 13 bases between. CDR3 amino acids: CASSLVLREGQFF. The CDR3 DNA follows: TGTGCCAGCAGCTTAGTTCTTCGGGAAGGGCAGTTCTTC.

In this sample, this clonotype turned up many times. The chain joins TRBV9 to TRBJ2-1; the D is unclear. Germline CDR1 reads SGDLS; CDR2 reads YYNGEE. Trimming pared 3 bases from V and 7 bases from J, leaving 5 bases between. This CDR3 contains 11 residues. CDR3 coding DNA: TGTGCCAGCAGCGCCCTAAATGAGCAGTTCTTC. Its translation: CASSALNEQFF.

The chain uses TRBV6-5 and TRBJ2-1, with TRBD2 identical over 10 bases. The V gene end was trimmed by 3 bases and the J gene end by 3 bases; junction bases not matched to a gene: 8. Germline CDR1 MNHEY, CDR2 SVGAGI. The CDR3 consists of 17 residues. This CDR3 reads CASSYSVAGGGYNEQFF. In nucleotides, the CDR3 is TGTGCCAGCAGTTATAGTGTAGCGGGAGGTGGCTACAATGAGCAGTTCTTC.

The chain is built from TRBV18 and TRBJ2-5; D remains unclear. CDR3 length equals 13 residues. Germline V CDR1 and CDR2: KGHSH, LQKENI. The V and J ends lost 1 base and 2 bases respectively, with 5 bases between them. The CDR3 DNA sequence: TGTGCCAGCTCACCACAAACACAAGAGACCCAGTACTTC. Its translation: CASSPQTQETQYF.

This clonotype has a handful of counts. V and J are TRBV3-1 and TRBJ2-1, with D possibly called TRBD1 or TRBD2 (5 bases each). V gave up 0 bases and J gave up 8 bases, with 11 bases separating them. The germline V gene encodes CDR1 LGHDT and CDR2 YNNKEL (reference sequence). This CDR3 is built from 14 residues. This chain's CDR3 is CASSQDPRGDEQFF. For the CDR3, the DNA is TGTGCCAGCAGCCAAGATCCCCGGGGCGATGAGCAGTTCTTC.

V usage is TRBV28 and J usage is TRBJ2-2; 8 bases map to TRBD1. The CDR3 is 14 amino acids. From germline, CDR1 is MDHEN and CDR2 SYDVKM. J lost 7 bases, V lost 6 bases, and 7 bases had no gene match. The CDR3 protein is CASSLQGVVGELFF. CDR3 coding DNA: TGTGCCAGCAGCCTACAGGGGGTTGTCGGGGAGCTGTTTTTT.

The chain couples TRBV9 to TRBJ1-1; no firm D call. V lost 4 bases, J lost 1 base, and 14 bases lay in between. This CDR3 region has 15 residues. Germline V gene data show CDR1 as SGDLS and CDR2 as YYNGEE. The CDR3, as DNA: TGTGCCAGCAGCCTTGGCCTCTGGGCGAACACTGAAGCTTTCTTT. The encoded protein is CASSLGLWANTEAFF.

The gene calls are TRBV9 and TRBJ2-3; a possible D gene is TRBD2 (6 bases). V was shortened by 4 bases and J by 5 bases, with 23 bases between the two germline ends. CDR3 length equals 17 residues. Germline CDR1 SGDLS, CDR2 YYNGEE. The CDR3 protein is CASSKGLNPPAGDTQYF. The CDR3 DNA follows: TGTGCCAGCAGCAAAGGACTAAACCCTCCTGCGGGAGATACGCAGTATTTT.

Only a few counts were recorded for this clonotype. CDR3 region: CSARDPGGWYGYTF. CDR3 nucleotides: TGCAGTGCTAGAGATCCGGGGGGCTGGTATGGCTACACCTTC. The chain links TRBV20-1 to TRBJ1-2; perhaps TRBD1 as D (6 bases). Trimming took off 0 bases at V and 5 bases at J, with 13 bases between the two ends. The germline gives CDR1 DFQATT, CDR2 SNEGSKA (reference sequence). The CDR3 runs 14 residues.

The chain recombines TRBV5-1 with TRBJ1-6; TRBD1 might be the D (6 bases). CDR3 length: 17 amino acids. The germline V and J ends were trimmed by 0 bases and 7 bases, with 17 bases remaining between them. The germline V gene encodes CDR1 SGHRS and CDR2 YFSETQ. CDR3 DNA sequence: TGCGCCAGCAGCTTGGGGCGACGGACAGTCAAAAATTCACCCCTCCACTTT. Protein: CASSLGRRTVKNSPLHF.

Here the CDR3 DNA reads TGTGCCAGCAGGCCTCGGATTCAAGAGACCCAGTACTTC. This codes for CASRPRIQETQYF. The chain uses TRBV3-1 and TRBJ2-5; no clear D. Germline V gives CDR1 LGHDT, CDR2 YNNKEL (reference sequence). CDR3 size: 13 residues. Between the trimmed V and J ends, which lost 6 bases and 2 bases, there was a span of 10 bases.

The rearrangement links TRBV5-1 to TRBJ2-1, with D maybe TRBD1 (5 bases). Germline V CDR1 and CDR2: SGHRS, YFSETQ. The CDR3 extends over 14 amino acids. Between the trimmed V and J ends, which lost 0 bases and 5 bases, there was a span of 9 bases. In DNA, the CDR3 is TGCGCCAGCAGCTTGGAGACAGCCAACAATGAGCAGTTCTTC. This codes for CASSLETANNEQFF.

This clonotype turned up a few times. This CDR3 reads CASSRTGEKYNEQFF. The CDR3 DNA sequence: TGTGCCAGCAGTCGGACAGGGGAGAAGTACAATGAGCAGTTCTTC. The chain combines TRBV12-3 or TRBV12-4 with TRBJ2-1, with 9 bases lining up with TRBD1. The CDR3 sequence is 15 residues long. V lost 5 bases, J lost 4 bases, and 6 bases stayed unmatched.

This sequence joins TRBV24-1 and TRBJ2-1; weak D call: TRBD2 (7 bases). The germline gives CDR1 KGHDR, CDR2 SFDVKD. The CDR3 is 15 amino acids. Between the trimmed V and J ends, which lost 5 bases and 4 bases, there was a span of 14 bases. The CDR3 loop is CATSVGGASYNEQFF. DNA of the CDR3: TGTGCCACCAGTGTGGGGGGGGCTTCGTACAATGAGCAGTTCTTC.

This clonotype was counted only a few times. This chain connects TRBV5-5 to TRBJ2-7; possibly TRBD1 for D (5 bases). The CDR3 is made up of 16 amino acids. CDR1 SGHKS and CDR2 YYEKEE come from the germline V gene (reference sequence). With 3 bases removed from V and 4 bases from J, the gap between germline ends came to 20 bases. CDR3: CASSSNGSPGWYEQYF. DNA of the CDR3: TGTGCCAGCAGCTCCAACGGGTCGCCAGGGTGGTACGAGCAGTACTTC.

The rearrangement links TRBV6-5 to TRBJ2-7, with D perhaps TRBD2 (6 bases). V gave up 0 bases and J gave up 2 bases, with 14 bases separating them. Germline V gene data show CDR1 as MNHEY and CDR2 as SVGAGI. This CDR3 is built from 16 residues. The CDR3 protein is CASSYSREIPTYEQYF. The CDR3, as DNA: TGTGCCAGCAGTTACTCGCGGGAAATACCCACCTACGAGCAGTACTTC.